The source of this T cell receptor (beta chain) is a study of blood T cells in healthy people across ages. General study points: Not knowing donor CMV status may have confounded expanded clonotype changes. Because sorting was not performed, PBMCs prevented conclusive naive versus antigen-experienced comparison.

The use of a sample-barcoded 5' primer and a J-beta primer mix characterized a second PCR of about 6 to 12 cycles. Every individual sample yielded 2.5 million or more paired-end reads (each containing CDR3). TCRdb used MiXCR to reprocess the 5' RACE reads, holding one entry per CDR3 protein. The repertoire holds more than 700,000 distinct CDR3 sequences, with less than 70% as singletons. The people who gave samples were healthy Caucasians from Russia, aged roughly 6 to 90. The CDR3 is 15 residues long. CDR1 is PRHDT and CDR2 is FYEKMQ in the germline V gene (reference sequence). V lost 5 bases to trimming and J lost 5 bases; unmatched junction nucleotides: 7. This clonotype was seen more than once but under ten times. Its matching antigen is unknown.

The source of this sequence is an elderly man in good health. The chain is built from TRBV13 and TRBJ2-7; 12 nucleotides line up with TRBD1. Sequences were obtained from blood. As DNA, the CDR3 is TGTGCCAGCAGCGTGGCGGGACAGGGGGCTCACGAGCAGTACTTC. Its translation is CASSVAGQGAHEQYF.